The TCR beta chain under discussion was sequenced for a study of regulatory T cells. General study findings and limits: In patients, unique TRB V-J pairs were restricted and V/J usage skewed, especially in Tregs. Hydrophobic residues at CDR3 positions 6 and 7 were enriched in conventional CD4+ T cells of CD3G-deficient patients.

A couple of CD3G-deficient patients had more severe autoimmunity; all had some. CD4+ T cells were divided by sorting: CD25-high CD127-low Tregs, CD25-low CD127-high conventional cells. Amplification used 52 TRBV primers and 13 TRBJ primers. Assay: immunoSEQ multiplex PCR; the TCRdb copy retains only in-frame clones and omits some. The sample shows 20,000 to 25,000 clones, roughly 88% of them seen only once. A remark on this clone: Its antigen remains unknown.

The TCR originated in a child under 18 with CD3G deficiency. Sequenced sample: conventional CD4+ T cells sorted from blood.

This chain's CDR3 is CASRGQGNNNEQFF. The CDR3 DNA sequence: TGCGCCAGCAGGGGACAGGGGAATAACAATGAGCAGTTCTTC. The V and J genes are TRBV5-1 and TRBJ2-1, with 10 bases lining up with TRBD1. Trimming at V came to 5 bases and at J to 5 bases, leaving 4 bases not matched to a gene. The CDR3 consists of 14 residues. In germline, CDR1 is SGHRS, CDR2 YFSETQ.